These 22 T cell receptor beta chains share one sample of origin, sequenced in a study of identical twins. TCRdb passed the 5' RACE reads through MiXCR, listing each CDR3 protein once. The sample includes 400,000 or so distinct CDR3 sequences, about 10% of them seen just once. What was sequenced was naive T cells sorted from blood. All receptors come from a woman aged 50 to 60 in good health.

The V call is TRBV20-1, the J call TRBJ2-1, with 7 positions matching TRBD2. The CDR3 sequence is 15 residues long. Germline CDR1 DFQATT, CDR2 SNEGSKA (reference sequence). The junction had 16 bases not matched to a gene; V was cut back by 5 bases and J by 9 bases. CDR3 coding DNA: TGCAGTGCTCTACTAGCGAGTAGGCCTAGAAGTGAGCAGTTCTTC. Its protein is CSALLASRPRSEQFF.

J is TRBJ2-5 and V is TRBV5-1; D remains unclear. Deletions cut 0 bases from V and 5 bases from J, with 11 bases between. The CDR3 totals 14 residues. Germline V gene lookup returns CDR1 SGHRS and CDR2 YFSETQ. This CDR3 reads CASSLGAETETQYF. The CDR3 DNA follows: TGCGCCAGCAGCTTGGGCGCGGAGACGGAGACCCAGTACTTC.

This clonotype was picked up a small number of times. The rearrangement joins TRBV6-5 to TRBJ2-3; D is unclear. V lost 2 bases and J lost 2, with 5 bases in between. Germline V lookup: CDR1 MNHEY, CDR2 SVGAGI. CDR3 length: 13 amino acids. The CDR3 here is CASSYGPTDTQYF. In DNA form, the CDR3 reads TGTGCCAGCAGTTACGGACCCACAGATACGCAGTATTTT.

On this clonotype: A much larger clone lies a single base off, so this may be a read error. CDR3 protein: CASKTGVGVYATEAFF. CDR3 in DNA: TGTGCCAGCAAAACCGGGGTGGGGGTTTACGCCACTGAAGCTTTCTTT. The chain carries TRBV12-3 or TRBV12-4 and TRBJ1-1, with D perhaps TRBD1 (5 bases). The CDR3 spans 16 residues. V was pared by 7 bases and J by 4 bases, with 22 bases between.

With respect to this clonotype: The CDR3 does not close with the conserved phenylalanine or tryptophan, likely indicating a read error. The chain combines TRBV6-5 with TRBJ2-5; 12 bases match TRBD2. The CDR3 spans 15 residues. Germline V gene sequence: CDR1 MNHEY, CDR2 SVGAGI. Unmatched junction bases numbered 5, after V lost 5 bases and J lost 4 bases. CDR3 nucleotides: TGTGCCAGCAGTACCCGACTAGCGGGAGTAGAGACCCAGTACTAC. Protein product: CASSTRLAGVETQYY.

This clonotype has a handful of counts. The chain links TRBV3-1 to TRBJ2-2; no definite D call. Germline lookup yields CDR1 LGHDT and CDR2 YNNKEL (reference sequence). The CDR3 is 14 residues long. Trimming stripped 2 bases from V and 6 bases from J, with 10 bases between. CDR3: CASSQSRLAGELFF. CDR3 in DNA: TGTGCCAGCAGCCAATCGAGGTTGGCCGGGGAGCTGTTTTTT.

The table lists this clonotype with a few counts. The chain combines TRBV24-1 with TRBJ2-5; D gene uncertain. This CDR3 region has 13 residues. V was clipped by 9 bases and J by 0 bases, with 10 bases between them. CDR1 and CDR2 (germline): KGHDR, SFDVKD. The CDR3 region has the DNA TGTGCCACCCAAGGACCAGACCAAGAGACCCAGTACTTC. The encoded protein is CATQGPDQETQYF.

The gene calls are TRBV29-1 and TRBJ1-2, with D uncertain. The V gene lost 0 bases and the J gene lost 4 bases, with 9 bases spanning the gap. Germline V gene data show CDR1 as SQVTM and CDR2 as ANQGSEA. The CDR3 loop spans 13 amino acids. CDR3 loop: CSVEDKVFYGYTF. As DNA, the CDR3 is TGCAGCGTTGAAGATAAGGTCTTCTATGGCTACACCTTC.

This clonotype was detected only a few times. The chain recombines TRBV25-1 with TRBJ2-7, with D possibly TRBD2 on 6 matching bases. The CDR3 sequence is 11 residues long. Trimming took 5 bases from V and 7 from J, leaving 9 bases between them. Germline V lookup: CDR1 MGHDK, CDR2 SYGVNS. The CDR3 protein is CASSPSGEQYF. The CDR3 DNA is TGTGCCAGCAGTCCCAGCGGGGAGCAGTACTTC.

The chain has TRBV4-1 and TRBJ2-1; a weak D match, TRBD2 (6 bases). With 0 bases removed from V and 4 bases from J, the gap between germline ends came to 16 bases. The CDR3 contains 17 residues. Germline lookup yields CDR1 MGHRA and CDR2 YSYEKL. The CDR3 loop is CASSQDPGGALYNEQFF. DNA of the CDR3: TGCGCCAGCAGCCAAGATCCTGGCGGGGCCTTATACAATGAGCAGTTCTTC.

This clonotype occurred a few times. The V and J genes are TRBV12-3 or TRBV12-4 and TRBJ2-6; no definite D call. The V end was cut by 6 bases, the J end by 5 bases, with 11 bases between. CDR3 size: 14 residues. CDR3 sequence: CASRDSGWANVLTF. CDR3 DNA: TGTGCCAGCAGGGATAGTGGGTGGGCCAACGTCCTGACTTTC.

This chain joins TRBV20-1 and TRBJ2-5; maybe TRBD1 (6 bases). Deletions cut 2 bases from V and 5 bases from J, with 9 bases between. Germline lookup yields CDR1 DFQATT and CDR2 SNEGSKA (reference sequence). The CDR3 totals 12 residues. CDR3 residues: CSARNQGETQYF. The CDR3 DNA reads as TGCAGTGCTAGAAACCAGGGGGAGACCCAGTACTTC.

Only a few counts were recorded for this clonotype. This chain connects TRBV5-5 to TRBJ1-1; 7 nucleotides agree with TRBD1. Looked up from germline, CDR1 is SGHKS and CDR2 is YYEKEE (reference sequence). The length of the CDR3 is 14 residues. The V segment lost 3 bases and the J segment 5 bases; nucleotides outside the gene matches: 7. Written as DNA, the CDR3 is TGTGCCAGCAGCTCCCTACCACAGGGGACTGAAGCTTTCTTT. Its translation: CASSSLPQGTEAFF.

This clonotype occurred a few times. The chain's CDR3 is CATSDLRDSNTGELFF. CDR3 coding DNA: TGTGCCACCAGTGATTTGAGGGACAGCAACACCGGGGAGCTGTTTTTT. The chain links TRBV24-1 to TRBJ2-2; 7 nucleotides line up with TRBD1. The junction had 2 bases not matched to a gene; V was cut back by 0 bases and J by 2 bases. The CDR3 length is 16 residues. Germline-derived CDR1 and CDR2 are KGHDR and SFDVKD.

This chain links TRBV25-1 with TRBJ1-6; TRBD1 agrees at 7 bases. Germline CDR1 and CDR2: MGHDK and SYGVNS. This CDR3 has 14 amino acids. Germline trimming cut 8 bases from V and 7 bases from J; bases unmatched to any gene: 8. The CDR3 coding sequence is TGTGCCAGCGTCTCCGGGACAGCAAATTCACCCCTCCACTTT. Translation: CASVSGTANSPLHF.

This clonotype has a count of ten or more. The chain carries TRBV12-3 or TRBV12-4 and TRBJ1-4; 7 bases fit TRBD1. V was pared by 4 bases and J by 7 bases, with 18 bases of the junction left unmatched. The CDR3 is 18 amino acids. The CDR3 region has the DNA TGTGCCAGCAGTTCGCGACAGGGACCCTCCCTGGGTATTGAAAAACTGTTTTTT. Residues: CASSSRQGPSLGIEKLFF.

This clonotype has ten or more counts. The gene calls are TRBV27 and TRBJ1-3; D may be TRBD1 (6 bases). Looked up from germline, CDR1 is MNHEY and CDR2 is SMNVEV (reference sequence). The CDR3 length is 14 residues. Trimming left V 4 bases short and J 3 bases short, with 10 bases between. CDR3 loop: CASSSTGFGNTIYF. Here the CDR3 DNA reads TGTGCCAGCAGTTCCACAGGGTTTGGAAACACCATATATTTT.

The gene calls are TRBV12-3 or TRBV12-4 and TRBJ2-7; D might be TRBD1 or TRBD2, each matching 5 bases. The CDR3 length is 16 residues. Between the trimmed V and J ends, which lost 6 bases and 3 bases, there was a span of 21 bases. The chain's CDR3 is CASSASEGPGGYEQYF. The CDR3 coding sequence is TGTGCCAGCAGCGCTTCAGAGGGGCCTGGAGGCTACGAGCAGTACTTC.

This clonotype was observed many times. The chain combines TRBV24-1 with TRBJ2-5; TRBD1 aligns across 12 bases. Germline values: CDR1 KGHDR, CDR2 SFDVKD. This CDR3 comprises 17 residues. V lost 2 bases and J lost 0; bases outside the gene matches: 3. In DNA form, the CDR3 reads TGTGCCACCAGTGATTGGGGGACAGGGGGCGACCAAGAGACCCAGTACTTC. It encodes CATSDWGTGGDQETQYF.

V and J are TRBV11-2 and TRBJ1-5, with 8 bases matching TRBD1. Germline CDR1 is SGHAT and CDR2 is FQNNGV. This CDR3 region has 15 residues. V was clipped by 5 bases and J by 5 bases; unmatched bases: 8. The DNA for the CDR3 is TGTGCCAGCAGCCCCGACAGGGGCCTGTATCAGCCCCAGCATTTT. Protein: CASSPDRGLYQPQHF.

This clonotype was seen at least ten times. The J gene is TRBJ2-1, the V gene TRBV4-1; TRBD1 or TRBD2 may be the D gene (5 bases each). The V end was cut by 3 bases, the J end by 9 bases, with 12 bases between. Germline loops: CDR1 MGHRA, CDR2 YSYEKL. This CDR3 has 13 residues. CDR3 loop: CASSQAEGTEQFF. In nucleotides, the CDR3 is TGCGCCAGCAGCCAGGCCGAGGGGACTGAGCAGTTCTTC.

This clonotype came up a few times. V and J are TRBV5-1 and TRBJ1-2, with a tentative D call TRBD1 (5 bases). Per germline, CDR1 SGHRS and CDR2 YFSETQ. Trimming removed 5 bases at V and 5 bases at J, with 16 bases between. The CDR3 has 14 amino acids. In nucleotides, the CDR3 is TGCGCCAGCAGTGTAGGGACCTCTACATATGGCTACACCTTC. This translates into CASSVGTSTYGYTF.